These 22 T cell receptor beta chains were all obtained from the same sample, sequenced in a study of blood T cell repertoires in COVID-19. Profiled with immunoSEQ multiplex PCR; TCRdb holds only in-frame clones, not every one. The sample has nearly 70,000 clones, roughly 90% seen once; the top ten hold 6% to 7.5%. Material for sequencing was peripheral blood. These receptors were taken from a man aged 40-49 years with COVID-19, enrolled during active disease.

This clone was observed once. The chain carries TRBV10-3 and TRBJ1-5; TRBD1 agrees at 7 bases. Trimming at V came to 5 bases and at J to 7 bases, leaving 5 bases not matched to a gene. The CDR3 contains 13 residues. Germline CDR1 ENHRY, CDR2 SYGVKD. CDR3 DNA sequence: TGTGCCATCAGTCCCCAGGGGGAACAGCCCCAGCATTTT. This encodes CAISPQGEQPQHF.

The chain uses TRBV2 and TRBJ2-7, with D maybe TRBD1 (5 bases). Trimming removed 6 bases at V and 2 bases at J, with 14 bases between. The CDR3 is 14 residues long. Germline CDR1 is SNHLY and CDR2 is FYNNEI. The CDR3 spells CASRLTETPYEQYF. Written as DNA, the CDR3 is TGTGCCAGCAGATTGACAGAAACCCCCTACGAGCAGTACTTC.

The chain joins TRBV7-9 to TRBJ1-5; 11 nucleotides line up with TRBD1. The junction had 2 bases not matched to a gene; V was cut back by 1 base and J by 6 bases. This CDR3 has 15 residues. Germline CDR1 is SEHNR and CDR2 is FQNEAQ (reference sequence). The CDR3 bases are TGTGCCAGCAGCTTAGGGGGGACAGGGGGTCAGCCCCAGCATTTT. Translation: CASSLGGTGGQPQHF.

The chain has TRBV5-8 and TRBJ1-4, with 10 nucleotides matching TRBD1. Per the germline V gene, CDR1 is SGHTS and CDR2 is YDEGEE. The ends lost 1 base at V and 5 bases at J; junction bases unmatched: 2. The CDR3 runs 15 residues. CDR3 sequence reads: CASSLLGQGNEKLFF. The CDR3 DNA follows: TGTGCCAGCAGCTTGTTGGGACAGGGGAATGAAAAACTGTTTTTT.

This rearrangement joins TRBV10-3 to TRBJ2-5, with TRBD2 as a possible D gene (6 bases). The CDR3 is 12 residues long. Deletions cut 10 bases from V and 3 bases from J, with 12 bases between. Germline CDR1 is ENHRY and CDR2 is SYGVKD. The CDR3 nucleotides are TGTGCCACCTGGGGCGGGGAAGAGACCCAGTACTTC. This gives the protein CATWGGEETQYF.

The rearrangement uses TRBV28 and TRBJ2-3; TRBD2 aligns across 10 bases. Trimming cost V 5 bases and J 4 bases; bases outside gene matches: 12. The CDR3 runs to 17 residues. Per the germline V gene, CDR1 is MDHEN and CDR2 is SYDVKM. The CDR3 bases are TGTGCCAGCAGTAACTACCCGGGACTAGCGATCCCAGATACGCAGTATTTT. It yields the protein CASSNYPGLAIPDTQYF.

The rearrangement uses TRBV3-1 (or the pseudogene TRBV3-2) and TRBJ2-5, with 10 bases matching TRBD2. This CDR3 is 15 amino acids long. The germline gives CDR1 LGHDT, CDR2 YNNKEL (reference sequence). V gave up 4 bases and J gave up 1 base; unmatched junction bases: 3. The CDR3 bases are TGTGCCAGCAGCCTGAGCGGGGGGGCCCAAGAGACCCAGTACTTC. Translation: CASSLSGGAQETQYF.

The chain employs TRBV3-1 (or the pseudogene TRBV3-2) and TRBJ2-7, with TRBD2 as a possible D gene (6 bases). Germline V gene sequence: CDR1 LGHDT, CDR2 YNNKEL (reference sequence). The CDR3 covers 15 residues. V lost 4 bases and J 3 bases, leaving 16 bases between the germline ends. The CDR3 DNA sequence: TGTGCCAGCAGCCTCCGACTAGGCCCTAACTACGAGCAGTACTTC. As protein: CASSLRLGPNYEQYF.

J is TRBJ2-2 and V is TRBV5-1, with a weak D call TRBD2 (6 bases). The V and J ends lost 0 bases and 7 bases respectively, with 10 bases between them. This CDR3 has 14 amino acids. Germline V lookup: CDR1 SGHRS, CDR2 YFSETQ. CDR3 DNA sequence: TGCGCCAGCAGCTTGGCCGCGGGGTACGGGGAGCTGTTTTTT. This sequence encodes CASSLAAGYGELFF.

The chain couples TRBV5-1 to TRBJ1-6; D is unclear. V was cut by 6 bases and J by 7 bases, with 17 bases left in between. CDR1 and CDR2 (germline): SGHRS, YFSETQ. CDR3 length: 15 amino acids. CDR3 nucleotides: TGCGCCAGCACCCCGACATTTTTTGGGAATTCACCCCTCCACTTT. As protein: CASTPTFFGNSPLHF.

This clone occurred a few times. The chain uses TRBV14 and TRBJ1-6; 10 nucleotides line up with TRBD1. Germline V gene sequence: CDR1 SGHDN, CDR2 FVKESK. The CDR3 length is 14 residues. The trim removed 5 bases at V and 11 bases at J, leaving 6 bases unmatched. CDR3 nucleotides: TGTGCCAGCAGCGTGACAGGGGGCTTTACACCCCTCCACTTT. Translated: CASSVTGGFTPLHF.

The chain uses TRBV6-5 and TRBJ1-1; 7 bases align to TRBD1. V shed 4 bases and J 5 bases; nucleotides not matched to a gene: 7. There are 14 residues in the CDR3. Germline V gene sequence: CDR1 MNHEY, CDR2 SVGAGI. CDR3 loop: CASSSRWTGTEAFF. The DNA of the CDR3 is TGTGCCAGCAGTTCGCGGTGGACAGGAACTGAAGCTTTCTTT.

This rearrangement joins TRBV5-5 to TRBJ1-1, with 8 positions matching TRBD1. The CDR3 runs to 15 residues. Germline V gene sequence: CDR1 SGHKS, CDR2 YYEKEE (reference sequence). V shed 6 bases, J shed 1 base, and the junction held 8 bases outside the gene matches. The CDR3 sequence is CASIPPGTGNTEAFF. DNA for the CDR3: TGTGCCAGCATCCCTCCGGGGACAGGGAACACTGAAGCTTTCTTT.

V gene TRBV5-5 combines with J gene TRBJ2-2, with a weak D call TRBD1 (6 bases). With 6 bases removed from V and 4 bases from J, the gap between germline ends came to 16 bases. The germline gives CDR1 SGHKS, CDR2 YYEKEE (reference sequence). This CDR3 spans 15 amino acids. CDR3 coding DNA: TGTGCCAGCAACCGGGCAGGGGCGGGCACCGGGGAGCTGTTTTTT. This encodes CASNRAGAGTGELFF.

The CDR3 DNA reads as TGTGCCAGGACGATGGCGGGGGGAATGGGCAATCAGCCCCAGCATTTT. Residues: CARTMAGGMGNQPQHF. The chain employs TRBV28 and TRBJ1-5, with D possibly TRBD1 on 5 matching bases. CDR3 size: 16 residues. Trimming removed 9 bases at V and 2 bases at J, with 20 bases between. The germline gives CDR1 MDHEN, CDR2 SYDVKM.

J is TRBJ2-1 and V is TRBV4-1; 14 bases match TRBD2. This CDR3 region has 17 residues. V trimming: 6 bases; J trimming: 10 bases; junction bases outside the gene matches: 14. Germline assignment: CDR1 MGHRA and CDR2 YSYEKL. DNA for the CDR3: TGCGCCAGCAGGCTCATCGGACTAGCGGGGGGCCAGCCGGAGCAGTTCTTC. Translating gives CASRLIGLAGGQPEQFF.

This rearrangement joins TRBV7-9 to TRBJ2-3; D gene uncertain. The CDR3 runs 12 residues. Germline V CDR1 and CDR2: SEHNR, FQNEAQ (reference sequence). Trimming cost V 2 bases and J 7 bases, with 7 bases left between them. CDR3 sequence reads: CASSLTVNTQYF. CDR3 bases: TGTGCCAGCAGCTTAACGGTTAATACGCAGTATTTT.

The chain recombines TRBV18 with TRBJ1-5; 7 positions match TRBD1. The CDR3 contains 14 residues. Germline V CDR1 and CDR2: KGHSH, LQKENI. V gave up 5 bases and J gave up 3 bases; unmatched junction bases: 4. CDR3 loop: CASSADRVNQPQHF. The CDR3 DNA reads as TGTGCCAGCTCAGCAGACAGGGTCAATCAGCCCCAGCATTTT.

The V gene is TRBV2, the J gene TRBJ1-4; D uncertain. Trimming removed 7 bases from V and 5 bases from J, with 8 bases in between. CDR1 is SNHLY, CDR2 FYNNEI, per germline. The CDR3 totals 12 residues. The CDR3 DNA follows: TGTGCCAGCACCGGGGAAAATGAAAAACTGTTTTTT. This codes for CASTGENEKLFF.

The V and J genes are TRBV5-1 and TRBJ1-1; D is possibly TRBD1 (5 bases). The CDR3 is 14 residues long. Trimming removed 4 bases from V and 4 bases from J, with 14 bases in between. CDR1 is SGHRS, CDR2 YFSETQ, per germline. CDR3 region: CASSPGLEVTEAFF. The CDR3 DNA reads TGCGCCAGCAGCCCGGGACTGGAGGTCACTGAAGCTTTCTTT.

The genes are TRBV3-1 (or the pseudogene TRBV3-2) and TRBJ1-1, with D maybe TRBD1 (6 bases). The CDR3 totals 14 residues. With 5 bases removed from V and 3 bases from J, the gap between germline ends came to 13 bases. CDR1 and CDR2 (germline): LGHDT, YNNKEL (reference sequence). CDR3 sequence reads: CASSSRGTYTEAFF. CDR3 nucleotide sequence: TGTGCCAGCAGCTCTCGAGGGACATACACTGAAGCTTTCTTT.

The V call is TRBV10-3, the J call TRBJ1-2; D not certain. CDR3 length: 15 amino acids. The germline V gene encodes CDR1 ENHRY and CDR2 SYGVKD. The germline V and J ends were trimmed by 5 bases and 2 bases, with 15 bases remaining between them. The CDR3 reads CAISNGLLGNYGYTF. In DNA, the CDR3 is TGTGCCATCAGTAATGGACTTCTGGGGAACTATGGCTACACCTTC.